Below are 26 T cell receptor beta chains sequenced from a single sample in a study of blood T cell repertoires in COVID-19. Sequencing was performed with immunoSEQ multiplex PCR; in TCRdb, only in-frame clones are kept and a portion is missing. The sample consists of roughly 200,000 clones, approximately 91% of them appearing once. The sequencing input was peripheral blood. The receptors were sampled from a woman in her forties who had recovered from COVID-19.

This clone was seen just once. The chain has TRBV3-1 (or the pseudogene TRBV3-2) and TRBJ2-2; TRBD2 matches 10 bases. The V and J ends lost 0 bases and 4 bases, in that order; junction bases with no gene match: 11. The V gene's germline CDR1 is LGHDT and CDR2 YNNKEL (reference sequence). This CDR3 is 19 amino acids long. CDR3 nucleotide sequence: TGTGCCAGCAGCCAAGATAGCCTAGCGGGAGCCCCGGGCACCGGGGAGCTGTTTTTT. It encodes CASSQDSLAGAPGTGELFF.

The V and J genes are TRBV12-5 and TRBJ2-1; 7 positions agree with TRBD1. The CDR3 consists of 14 residues. CDR1 and CDR2 (germline): LGHNT, FRNRAP. Germline trimming cut 5 bases from V and 6 bases from J; bases unmatched to any gene: 7. Here the CDR3 reads CASGPGQTPNEQFF. The CDR3 DNA follows: TGTGCTAGTGGTCCGGGACAGACCCCCAATGAGCAGTTCTTC.

V is TRBV28 and J is TRBJ1-5, with D tentatively TRBD1 (6 bases). V was shortened by 4 bases and J by 5 bases, with 12 bases between the two germline ends. The CDR3 sequence is 14 residues long. Per germline, CDR1 MDHEN and CDR2 SYDVKM. CDR3 in DNA: TGTGCCAGCAGTTCAGGACAGAGAGATCAGCCCCAGCATTTT. As protein: CASSSGQRDQPQHF.

This clone appeared a single time. The chain uses TRBV29-1 and TRBJ2-7; 10 bases align to TRBD1. The CDR3 is 15 amino acids. CDR1 is SQVTM, CDR2 ANQGSEA, per germline. The V segment lost 1 base and the J segment 0 bases; nucleotides outside the gene matches: 3. CDR3 amino acids: CSVEGWTGGSYEQYF. The CDR3 DNA is TGCAGCGTTGAAGGTTGGACAGGGGGCTCCTACGAGCAGTACTTC.

The V gene is TRBV4-3, the J gene TRBJ2-1; 8 bases align to TRBD2. The CDR3 covers 15 residues. Trimming removed 4 bases from V and 3 bases from J; junction bases left unmatched: 5. CDR1 and CDR2 from the germline V gene are LGHNA and YSLEER. CDR3 protein: CASSRSGSIYNEQFF. The CDR3 DNA sequence: TGCGCCAGCAGCCGGAGCGGGAGTATCTACAATGAGCAGTTCTTC.

The chain employs TRBV29-1 and TRBJ2-3; D ambiguous. This CDR3 contains 11 residues. Trimming took off 1 base at V and 7 bases at J, with 6 bases between the two ends. Germline V gives CDR1 SQVTM, CDR2 ANQGSEA. CDR3 in DNA: TGCAGCGTTGAAGGCGCAAATACGCAGTATTTT. Translating it yields CSVEGANTQYF.

V gene TRBV24-1 combines with J gene TRBJ2-3, with a weak D call TRBD1 (5 bases). Germline lookup yields CDR1 KGHDR and CDR2 SFDVKD. The CDR3 length is 11 residues. V lost 9 bases and J 5 bases, leaving 8 bases between the germline ends. The CDR3 DNA reads as TGTGCCACCTGGGGCGGAGATACGCAGTATTTT. Translated, it gives CATWGGDTQYF.

The chain joins TRBV5-6 to TRBJ2-3; D gene uncertain. The germline gives CDR1 SGHDT, CDR2 YYEEEE. The CDR3 has 14 residues. Trimming left V 6 bases short and J 0 bases short, with 11 bases between. CDR3 in amino acids: CASIPRLSTDTQYF. Written as DNA, the CDR3 is TGTGCCAGCATCCCTAGACTGAGCACAGATACGCAGTATTTT. Looking up the rest from reference TRBV5-6 and TRBJ2-3 gives the full variable domain: DAGVTQSPTHLIKTRGQQVTLRCSPKSGHDTVSWYQQALGQGPQFIFQYYEEEERQRGNFPDRFSGHQFPNYSSELNVNALLLGDSALYLCASIPRLSTDTQYFGPGTRLTVL.

The chain combines TRBV19 with TRBJ2-1; 9 nucleotides agree with TRBD1. After removal of 6 bases from V and 4 bases from J, the junction contained 7 bases not matched to a gene. CDR1 is LNHDA and CDR2 is SQIVND in the germline V gene (reference sequence). The CDR3 consists of 15 residues. The CDR3 bases are TGTGCCAGTAGGTACCGGGACAGGGCTTACAATGAGCAGTTCTTC. Translation: CASRYRDRAYNEQFF.

V usage is TRBV19 and J usage is TRBJ1-6; D is unclear. In germline, CDR1 is LNHDA, CDR2 SQIVND (reference sequence). The CDR3 contains 16 residues. Trimming cost V 4 bases and J 5 bases, with 15 bases left between them. DNA of the CDR3: TGTGCCAGTAGTAAGGCGGGTCGATTCAATAATTCACCCCTCCACTTT. Translated, it gives CASSKAGRFNNSPLHF.

The count of this clone is one. CDR3 protein: CASSRGDPSSGNTIYF. The CDR3 DNA reads TGCGCCAGCAGTCGCGGGGACCCGAGCTCTGGAAACACCATATATTTT. The rearrangement uses TRBV4-3 and TRBJ1-3, with D perhaps TRBD1 (5 bases). The germline V gene encodes CDR1 LGHNA and CDR2 YSLEER. V was cut by 6 bases and J by 0 bases, with 15 bases left in between. There are 16 residues in the CDR3.

The V and J genes are TRBV5-4 and TRBJ1-2, with no clear D. CDR3 length equals 13 residues. V was cut by 4 bases and J by 6 bases, with 13 bases left in between. Germline assignment: CDR1 SGHNT and CDR2 YYREEE (reference sequence). Here the CDR3 reads CASSIQAEHGYTF. The CDR3 DNA is TGTGCCAGCAGCATCCAAGCCGAGCATGGCTACACCTTC.

The chain joins TRBV3-1 (or the pseudogene TRBV3-2) to TRBJ1-4, with D unclear. Germline CDR1 LGHDT, CDR2 YNNKEL (reference sequence). Between the trimmed V and J ends, which lost 1 base and 6 bases, there was a span of 6 bases. The CDR3 is 13 amino acids. The CDR3 spells CASSQGRDEKLFF. For the CDR3, the DNA is TGTGCCAGCAGCCAAGGGAGAGATGAAAAACTGTTTTTT.

The chain has TRBV5-1 and TRBJ2-7, with D uncertain. This CDR3 region has 10 residues. V lost 4 bases and J lost 9, with 8 bases in between. CDR1 and CDR2 from the germline V gene are SGHRS and YFSETQ. The CDR3 region is CASSPVGQYF. CDR3 DNA: TGCGCCAGCAGCCCCGTCGGGCAGTACTTC.

This chain joins TRBV27 and TRBJ1-6, with a tentative D call TRBD1 (6 bases). The CDR3 extends over 16 amino acids. Trimming removed 1 base from V and 8 bases from J, with 15 bases in between. Germline V CDR1 and CDR2: MNHEY, SMNVEV (reference sequence). The CDR3 DNA sequence: TGTGCCAGCAGTTTATTTGGGGGGGCTTTCGATTCACCCCTCCACTTT. This translates into CASSLFGGAFDSPLHF.

The chain is built from TRBV12-5 and TRBJ2-5, with 8 bases matching TRBD1. Losses at the gene ends were 3 bases for V and 0 bases for J; bases not matched to a gene: 12. This CDR3 contains 18 residues. CDR1 is LGHNT, CDR2 FRNRAP, per germline. The CDR3 here is CASGLTTPGQAYQETQYF. The CDR3, as DNA: TGTGCTAGTGGTTTAACCACTCCGGGACAGGCGTACCAAGAGACCCAGTACTTC.

The gene calls are TRBV28 and TRBJ1-5; no clear D gene. Trimming stripped 8 bases from V and 7 bases from J, with 24 bases between. The CDR3 sequence is 16 residues long. From germline, CDR1 is MDHEN and CDR2 SYDVKM. CDR3 loop: CASALRRRLLDQPQHF. In nucleotides, the CDR3 is TGTGCCAGCGCCCTCCGGAGACGGCTCCTTGACCAGCCCCAGCATTTT. The full variable domain, completed using reference TRBV28 and TRBJ1-5, is DVKVTQSSRYLVKRTGEKVFLECVQDMDHENMFWYRQDPGLGLRLIYFSYDVKMKEKGDIPEGYSVSREKKERFSLILESASTNQTSMYLCASALRRRLLDQPQHFGDGTRLSIL.

The chain links TRBV28 to TRBJ1-2; D not resolved. Germline values: CDR1 MDHEN, CDR2 SYDVKM. Deletions cut 6 bases from V and 10 bases from J, with 18 bases between. The CDR3 extends over 13 amino acids. The CDR3 region has the DNA TGTGCCAGCAGCCTCGGAGGATCGCCAATCTACACCTTC. Protein product: CASSLGGSPIYTF.

This rearrangement joins TRBV27 to TRBJ2-3; TRBD2 matches at 13 bases. V was clipped by 6 bases and J by 6 bases; unmatched bases: 6. Germline CDR1 and CDR2: MNHEY and SMNVEV (reference sequence). The length of the CDR3 is 15 residues. The CDR3 spells CASSPGTSGKDTQYF. Written as DNA, the CDR3 is TGTGCCAGCAGCCCCGGGACTAGCGGGAAGGATACGCAGTATTTT.

The chain recombines TRBV7-9 with TRBJ1-6, with D unclear. Germline V gives CDR1 SEHNR, CDR2 FQNEAQ (reference sequence). V was cut by 1 base and J by 15 bases, with 13 bases left in between. CDR3 length equals 13 residues. CDR3: CASSLDGPSYLHF. The CDR3 DNA reads as TGTGCCAGCAGCTTAGATGGGCCCAGTTACCTCCACTTT.

J is TRBJ1-1 and V is TRBV29-1, with no clear D. The CDR3 has 13 residues. V was shortened by 4 bases and J by 3 bases, with 12 bases between the two germline ends. Germline V CDR1 and CDR2: SQVTM, ANQGSEA. CDR3 nucleotide sequence: TGCAGCGTTGCAGCACGGGGTGACACTGAAGCTTTCTTT. This encodes CSVAARGDTEAFF.

The genes are TRBV20-1 and TRBJ1-1; 7 bases are shared with TRBD1. There are 13 residues in the CDR3. Trimming at V came to 3 bases and at J to 5 bases, leaving 6 bases not matched to a gene. The germline gives CDR1 DFQATT, CDR2 SNEGSKA (reference sequence). The CDR3: CSASRQGGTEAFF. The CDR3 DNA is TGCAGTGCTAGTAGACAGGGTGGGACTGAAGCTTTCTTT.

V usage is TRBV3-1 (or the pseudogene TRBV3-2) and J usage is TRBJ2-5, with 11 bases lining up with TRBD2. CDR1 is LGHDT and CDR2 is YNNKEL in the germline V gene (reference sequence). CDR3 size: 14 residues. V shed 6 bases, J shed 4 bases, and the junction held 4 bases outside the gene matches. The CDR3 DNA sequence: TGTGCCAGCAGTCTAGCGGGAGGTCTAGAGACCCAGTACTTC. Protein: CASSLAGGLETQYF.

Here the CDR3 reads CASSLSPGNTGELFF. In DNA, the CDR3 is TGTGCCAGCAGCTTAAGTCCGGGGAACACCGGGGAGCTGTTTTTT. This chain links TRBV7-3 with TRBJ2-2; D is unresolved. This CDR3 comprises 15 residues. Germline loops: CDR1 SGHTA, CDR2 FQGTGA. Trimming stripped 1 base from V and 1 base from J, with 7 bases between. The full variable domain, its missing parts supplied by reference TRBV7-3 and TRBJ2-2, is GAGVSQTPSNKVTEKGKYVELRCDPISGHTALYWYRQSLGQGPEFLIYFQGTGAADDSGLPNDRFFAVRPEGSVSTLKIQRTERGDSAVYLCASSLSPGNTGELFFGEGSRLTVL.

The genes are TRBV19 and TRBJ2-1, with D uncertain. The CDR3 runs to 15 residues. Germline assignment: CDR1 LNHDA and CDR2 SQIVND (reference sequence). V lost 5 bases and J 2 bases, leaving 13 bases between the germline ends. The CDR3 is CASSASAEPYNEQFF. The CDR3 coding sequence is TGTGCCAGTAGTGCCTCGGCGGAGCCCTACAATGAGCAGTTCTTC. The full variable domain, rest sourced from reference TRBV19 and TRBJ2-1, is DGGITQSPKYLFRKEGQNVTLSCEQNLNHDAMYWYRQDPGQGLRLIYYSQIVNDFQKGDIAEGYSVSREKKESFPLTVTSAQKNPTAFYLCASSASAEPYNEQFFGPGTRLTVL.

The chain couples TRBV19 to TRBJ1-5; D perhaps matches TRBD1 (5 bases). The CDR3 is 14 amino acids. Trimming left V 7 bases short and J 2 bases short, with 12 bases between. Looked up from germline, CDR1 is LNHDA and CDR2 is SQIVND (reference sequence). CDR3 in DNA: TGTGCCAGTAAGTGGGGGGATGGCAATCAGCCCCAGCATTTT. This sequence encodes CASKWGDGNQPQHF. Together with reference TRBV19 and TRBJ1-5, the CDR3 gives the full variable domain: DGGITQSPKYLFRKEGQNVTLSCEQNLNHDAMYWYRQDPGQGLRLIYYSQIVNDFQKGDIAEGYSVSREKKESFPLTVTSAQKNPTAFYLCASKWGDGNQPQHFGDGTRLSIL.